This T cell receptor (beta chain) was observed in a study of blood T cell repertoires in COVID-19 (dated by TCRdb to the early 2020s). With regard to the full study: The collaborator samples originated in the United States, Italy and Spain and spanned the acute and convalescent phases of COVID-19. Deeply sampled blood TCRbeta repertoires from subjects exposed to, actively infected with, or recovered from COVID-19 were included in the dataset. The material from the prospective study consisted of cDNA or gDNA derived from T cells, B-cell-depleted T cells, or PBMCs. HLA class I and class II types, where available, came from metadata supplied by the sample provider rather than from assay-based typing. The samples were drawn from two sources: the first 160 participants of the ongoing ImmuneRACE study, and 1,254 subjects contributed by 6 global collaborators. The repertoires were released in a freely available public database intended as a resource for research on the immune response to SARS-CoV-2. Sample metadata almost always included a de-identified subject ID, COVID-19 status, age in years and sex. What the research found in general, with its limitations: Clinical and demographic metadata were provided uncurated, with the amount varying by source and participant.

Each collaborating institution followed its own protocols to collect whole blood in K2EDTA tubes. For TCRbeta analysis, collaborators shipped samples as frozen whole blood, isolated PBMCs, or DNA extracted from either of those sample types. Concerning this clone: Its antigen remains unidentified. No per-base quality is available; no much larger clone lies one base away.

V is cut back by 5 bases and J by 5 bases, with 2 bases in the junction unmatched. The CDR3 starts with the cysteine, ends with the phenylalanine, and has 12 residues. The retained sequence is limited to the CDR3, 36 bases, with the frame set at the first base. CDR1 and CDR2 were assigned from the germline V gene (reference sequence) as GTSNPN and SVGIG. TCRbeta CDR3 regions were amplified from genomic DNA using the immunoSEQ Assay, a bias-controlled multiplex PCR. The original methods were these. The number of nucleated cells in each sample was estimated by amplification of reference gene primers within the assay. Sequence reads were collapsed and filtered to measure the absolute abundance of every unique TCRbeta CDR3 rearrangement. For each sample, productive Simpson clonality was calculated as the square root of Simpson's diversity index over productive rearrangements. Entries here come from immuneACCESS through TCRdb and include only in-frame sequences with V and J called. Some clones fail to appear in such tables; in the studies checked, an unresolved V gene covers under half of the shortfall, and the cause of the remainder is unknown. V and J calls and clone size are given by that table; D and trimming were obtained from the DNA. For this sample there are fewer than 150,000 clones; roughly 85% appear just once. The ten largest clones capture roughly 4.5% of the sample.

The TCR originated in a human donor in a cohort sampled during active COVID-19. This chain is built from TRBV30 and TRBJ1-4, with 7 bases matching TRBD1. What was sequenced was peripheral blood. The base sequence is TGTGCCTGGGGACAGGCGAATGAAAAACTGTTTTTT. Its translation reads: CAWGQANEKLFF.